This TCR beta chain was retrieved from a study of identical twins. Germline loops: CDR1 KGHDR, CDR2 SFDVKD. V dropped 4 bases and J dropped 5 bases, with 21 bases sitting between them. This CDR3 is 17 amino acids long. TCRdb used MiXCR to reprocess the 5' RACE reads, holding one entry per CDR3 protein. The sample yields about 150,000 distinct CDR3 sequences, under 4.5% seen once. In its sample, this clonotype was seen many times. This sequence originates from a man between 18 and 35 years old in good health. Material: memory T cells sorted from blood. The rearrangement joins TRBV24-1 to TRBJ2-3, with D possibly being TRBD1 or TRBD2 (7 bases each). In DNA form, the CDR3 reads TGTGCCACCAGTGACGCCAAGGCAGGGGGGGATGGAGATACGCAGTATTTT. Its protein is CATSDAKAGGDGDTQYF.